A selection of T cell receptor beta chains follows, all from one sample in a study of beta chain features in type 1 diabetes. The protocol was immunoSEQ multiplex PCR, while the TCRdb copy is restricted to in-frame clones and leaves out a portion. Here the sample spans hundreds of thousands of clones, roughly 16% being singletons. Sample: naive CD4+ T cells from blood. Receptors were obtained from a man between 18 and 29 years old in good health. CDR3s include the opening cysteine and the closing phenylalanine or tryptophan. Each record gives: CDR3 protein, CDR3 DNA, D gene, V gene, clone size, J gene. D genes are given only for firm matches. Expanded clones get a size class; other rows say once, few or many, or leave the size out.

CASSSDMTGELFF,TGTGCCAGCAGCTCGGACATGACCGGGGAGCTGTTTTTT,NA,TRBV7-8,NA,TRBJ2-2
CASSPDIASDYTF,TGTGCCAGCTCACCGGACATCGCGAGCGACTACACCTTC,NA,TRBV18,NA,TRBJ1-2
CASSNRAVSGANVLTF,TGTGCCAGTAGTAACAGGGCCGTCTCTGGGGCCAACGTCCTGACTTTC,NA,TRBV19,few,TRBJ2-6
CASNEQAKNIQYF,TGTGCCAGCAACGAACAAGCCAAAAACATTCAGTACTTC,NA,TRBV2,NA,TRBJ2-4
CASSLRDRGYEQYF,TGCGCCAGCAGTCTCCGGGACAGGGGCTACGAGCAGTACTTC,TRBD1,TRBV23-1,NA,TRBJ2-7
CASSRWGQPQHF,TGTGCCAGCAGCAGGTGGGGTCAGCCCCAGCATTTT,NA,TRBV27,NA,TRBJ1-5
CASTKGTIGTDTQYF,TGTGCCAGCACCAAAGGGACTATCGGCACAGATACGCAGTATTTT,TRBD2,TRBV6-5,few,TRBJ2-3
CAWKQGLGTEAFF,TGTGCCTGGAAGCAGGGTCTGGGCACTGAAGCTTTCTTT,NA,TRBV30,NA,TRBJ1-1
CASSHSATNEKLFF,TGTGCCAGCTCACACAGTGCAACTAATGAAAAACTGTTTTTT,NA,TRBV18,NA,TRBJ1-4
CASMGYTGELFF,TGTGCCAGTATGGGCTACACCGGGGAGCTGTTTTTT,NA,TRBV19,NA,TRBJ2-2
CASSLVPGQSGYTF,TGTGCCAGCAGCTTAGTCCCAGGGCAAAGTGGCTACACCTTC,NA,TRBV7-2,few,TRBJ1-2
CASSLRKTGHLSYEQYF,TGTGCCAGCAGCCTTCGGAAGACAGGGCATTTGTCCTACGAGCAGTACTTC,TRBD1,TRBV7-9,few,TRBJ2-7
CASSLVAGGMPDTQYF,TGTGCCAGCAGCTTAGTAGCGGGAGGGATGCCAGATACGCAGTATTTT,TRBD2,TRBV7-7,NA,TRBJ2-3
CASRTGVETEAFF,TGTGCCAGCAGGACAGGGGTTGAAACTGAAGCTTTCTTT,TRBD1,TRBV2,NA,TRBJ1-1
CASSLAPLASGYNEQFF,TGTGCCAGCAGCTTAGCGCCTCTGGCTAGCGGATACAATGAGCAGTTCTTC,TRBD2,TRBV7-2,NA,TRBJ2-1
CASSPVGRQGGETQYF,TGCGCCAGCAGCCCGGTCGGGCGGCAGGGTGGGGAGACCCAGTACTTC,NA,TRBV4-3,NA,TRBJ2-5
CASSSVTGNSPLHF,TGCGCCAGCAGCTCGGTGACAGGGAATTCACCCCTCCACTTT,TRBD1,TRBV5-1,NA,TRBJ1-6
CASSFDGWGMGEETQYF,TGTGCCAGCAGTTTTGACGGGTGGGGAATGGGAGAAGAGACCCAGTACTTC,NA,TRBV27,NA,TRBJ2-5
CASSPTHNYGYTF,TGTGCCAGCTCACCGACACATAACTATGGCTACACCTTC,NA,TRBV18,few,TRBJ1-2
CASSVNTHYEQYF,TGTGCCAGCAGCGTAAACACCCACTACGAGCAGTACTTC,NA,TRBV9,NA,TRBJ2-7
CASGLGYGYTF,TGTGCCAGCGGCTTGGGCTATGGCTACACCTTC,NA,TRBV9,few,TRBJ1-2
CATSRQGASYNEQFF,TGTGCCACCAGCAGACAGGGGGCTTCCTACAATGAGCAGTTCTTC,TRBD1,TRBV15,few,TRBJ2-1
CASSYSRLAGTDTQYF,TGTGCCAGCAGTTACTCGAGACTAGCAGGGACAGATACGCAGTATTTT,TRBD2,TRBV6-5,NA,TRBJ2-3
CATKREGGPGANVLTF,TGTGCCACTAAAAGGGAAGGGGGTCCCGGGGCCAACGTCCTGACTTTC,NA,TRBV15,few,TRBJ2-6
CSVRGGYTEAFF,TGCAGCGTCCGGGGAGGGTATACTGAAGCTTTCTTT,NA,TRBV29-1,few,TRBJ1-1
CASRSQGARETQYF,TGTGCCAGTAGATCACAGGGGGCCCGGGAGACCCAGTACTTC,TRBD1,TRBV19,NA,TRBJ2-5
CATSRVGGPTSGNTIYF,TGTGCCACCAGCAGAGTCGGGGGACCCACCTCTGGAAACACCATATATTTT,NA,TRBV15,few,TRBJ1-3
CASSLPGELFF,TGTGCCAGCAGCCTCCCCGGGGAGCTGTTTTTT,NA,TRBV6-6,NA,TRBJ2-2
CASSVGLQGNEQFF,TGTGCCAGCAGCGTCGGTTTACAGGGGAATGAGCAGTTCTTC,TRBD1,TRBV9,few,TRBJ2-1
CASTVRGDTQYF,TGTGCCAGCACCGTCAGGGGGGATACGCAGTATTTT,TRBD1,TRBV28,NA,TRBJ2-3
CSVGGSQRNTEAFF,TGCAGCGTTGGTGGCAGCCAAAGGAACACTGAAGCTTTCTTT,NA,TRBV29-1,NA,TRBJ1-1
CASGFGQEKGETQYF,TGTGCTAGTGGTTTTGGACAGGAAAAAGGAGAGACCCAGTACTTC,TRBD1,TRBV12-5,NA,TRBJ2-5
CAISTGNSSNQPQHF,TGTGCCATCAGTACAGGGAATAGCAGCAATCAGCCCCAGCATTTT,NA,TRBV10-3,NA,TRBJ1-5
CASSLEAGKETQYF,TGTGCCAGCAGCTTAGAGGCGGGGAAAGAGACCCAGTACTTC,NA,TRBV7-6,few,TRBJ2-5
CASSQFANYGYTF,TGTGCCAGCAGCCAATTCGCAAACTATGGCTACACCTTC,NA,TRBV4-2,NA,TRBJ1-2
CASSNQGTYGYTF,TGTGCCAGCAGTAATCAGGGGACCTATGGCTACACCTTC,NA,TRBV6-1,NA,TRBJ1-2
CASSEGGRYGYTF,TGTGCCAGCAGCGAGGGGGGCCGCTATGGCTACACCTTC,NA,TRBV2,few,TRBJ1-2
CAWVRGIEAFF,TGTGCCTGGGTCCGAGGGATTGAAGCTTTCTTT,NA,TRBV30,NA,TRBJ1-1
CASSDSGGKETQYF,TGTGCCAGCAGTGATAGCGGGGGGAAAGAGACCCAGTACTTC,TRBD2,TRBV2,NA,TRBJ2-5
CASRTGFSGANVLTF,TGCGCCAGCAGAACAGGATTCTCTGGGGCCAACGTCCTGACTTTC,NA,TRBV5-1,NA,TRBJ2-6
CASSLGGFHQETQYF,TGTGCCAGCAGCTTGGGGGGGTTTCACCAAGAGACCCAGTACTTC,TRBD2,TRBV7-2,few,TRBJ2-5
CASSLKGQPLYEQYF,TGTGCCAGCAGCCTTAAGGGACAGCCTCTTTACGAGCAGTACTTC,TRBD1,TRBV11-1,few,TRBJ2-7
CASSPTGGRTSDTQYF,TGTGCCAGCAGCCCGACTGGCGGGAGGACATCAGATACGCAGTATTTT,TRBD2,TRBV7-3,few,TRBJ2-3
CASSQGTGGLNSPLHF,TGCGCCAGCAGCCAAGGGACCGGGGGCCTTAATTCACCCCTCCACTTT,NA,TRBV4-1,NA,TRBJ1-6
CASSELAPGTQYF,TGTGCCAGCAGTGAGCTTGCCCCGGGGACCCAGTACTTC,NA,TRBV6-1,NA,TRBJ2-5
CASSVAGSTDTQYF,TGTGCCAGCAGCGTAGCGGGGAGCACAGATACGCAGTATTTT,NA,TRBV9,few,TRBJ2-3
CSAVGQGFSEAFF,TGCAGCGCTGTAGGCCAGGGTTTCAGTGAAGCTTTCTTT,NA,TRBV29-1,few,TRBJ1-1
CASSLGGRNNQPQHF,TGTGCCAGCAGCCTCGGGGGGCGGAACAATCAGCCCCAGCATTTT,NA,TRBV6-6,few,TRBJ1-5
CASRRLASYNEQFF,TGTGCCAGCAGAAGGTTGGCCTCCTACAATGAGCAGTTCTTC,NA,TRBV6-6,NA,TRBJ2-1
CAWGQGLFQYF,TGTGCCTGGGGACAGGGGCTCTTTCAGTACTTC,TRBD1,TRBV30,NA,TRBJ2-4
CASSPGLAGAQETQYF,TGTGCCAGCAGCCCCGGACTAGCGGGGGCCCAAGAGACCCAGTACTTC,TRBD2,TRBV11-3,NA,TRBJ2-5
CASSIRGFRYTF,TGTGCCAGCAGTATCAGGGGGTTTCGCTACACCTTC,TRBD1,TRBV28,few,TRBJ1-2
CASSVAVQVSTEAFF,TGTGCCAGCAGCGTAGCTGTCCAGGTTTCCACTGAAGCTTTCTTT,NA,TRBV9,NA,TRBJ1-1
CASSLMVRGHQPQHF,TGTGCCAGCAGCTTAATGGTTCGGGGACACCAGCCCCAGCATTTT,NA,TRBV7-2,NA,TRBJ1-5
CASSLGATDPYEQYF,TGTGCCAGCAGCTTAGGGGCGACAGACCCCTACGAGCAGTACTTC,NA,TRBV11-2,few,TRBJ2-7
CAISRVTGGSYEQYF,TGTGCCATCAGTCGTGTGACAGGGGGCTCCTACGAGCAGTACTTC,TRBD1,TRBV10-3,NA,TRBJ2-7
CASSTLGGRQAEAFF,TGCGCCAGCAGTACACTGGGGGGTAGACAGGCTGAAGCTTTCTTT,NA,TRBV4-1,few,TRBJ1-1
CASSPFLEDNEQFF,TGTGCCAGCTCACCATTCCTAGAAGACAATGAGCAGTTCTTC,NA,TRBV18,few,TRBJ2-1
CASSHGTSRRYNEQFF,TGTGCCAGCAGCCACGGGACTAGCCGACGCTACAATGAGCAGTTCTTC,TRBD2,TRBV11-2,NA,TRBJ2-1